A single sample is the source of the 29 T cell receptor beta chains below, sequenced in a study of regulatory T cells in long-lasting Graves disease. The sample's time point: newly diagnosed GD, antithyroid drugs for less than 3 months. There was RNA extracted from PBMCs, and the TCR library was made from it. CDR3 regions were amplified by Arm-PCR using iRepertoire HTBI primers to build TCR beta libraries. MiXCR was run by TCRdb on the multiplex PCR reads, yielding one entry per CDR3 protein. The sample lists 500,000 to 700,000 distinct CDR3 sequences, 16% occurring once. This sample also appeared in a second study, on T cells in Graves' hyperthyroidism and ophthalmopathy.

The sequencing here drew on peripheral blood mononuclear cells (PBMCs), taken at new diagnosis, from a patient treated with antithyroid drugs. Receptors originate from a woman under 40 with Graves disease.

This clonotype was seen ten or more times. The chain is built from TRBV20-1 and TRBJ1-1, with 7 positions matching TRBD1. The CDR3 totals 15 residues. Losses at the gene ends were 5 bases for V and 5 bases for J; bases not matched to a gene: 14. CDR1 is DFQATT, CDR2 SNEGSKA, per germline (reference sequence). CDR3 sequence: CSAGTVLGWVTEAFF. The DNA of the CDR3 is TGCAGTGCTGGGACAGTCCTAGGGTGGGTTACTGAAGCTTTCTTT.

V and J are TRBV4-1 and TRBJ2-7; 11 bases map to TRBD2. The CDR3 is 15 residues long. With V trimmed by 4 bases and J by 4 bases, 6 bases remained unmatched. Per germline, CDR1 MGHRA and CDR2 YSYEKL. The CDR3 loop reads CASSRGTSGEYEQYF. The CDR3 DNA is TGCGCCAGCAGCCGGGGGACTAGCGGAGAGTACGAGCAGTACTTC.

This clonotype was seen ten or more times. This chain joins TRBV20-1 and TRBJ1-5; 8 bases align to TRBD1. CDR3 length: 14 residues. Germline trimming cut 4 bases from V and 5 bases from J; bases unmatched to any gene: 7. The germline CDR1 and CDR2 sequences are DFQATT and SNEGSKA (reference sequence). The CDR3 loop reads CSAIRDRTYQPQHF. The CDR3 nucleotides read TGCAGTGCTATCCGGGACAGGACTTATCAGCCCCAGCATTTT.

This clonotype was seen repeatedly, ten times or more. The chain carries TRBV2 and TRBJ2-1; D unclear. This CDR3 contains 15 residues. V was shortened by 2 bases and J by 0 bases, with 8 bases between the two germline ends. The germline V gene encodes CDR1 SNHLY and CDR2 FYNNEI. The chain's CDR3 is CASSERGDSYNEQFF. The DNA of the CDR3 is TGTGCCAGCAGTGAACGTGGAGACTCCTACAATGAGCAGTTCTTC.

This rearrangement joins TRBV4-2 to TRBJ2-7, with 7 bases fitting TRBD1. Germline-derived CDR1 and CDR2 are LGHNA and YNFKEQ. The CDR3 is 16 residues long. After removal of 0 bases from V and 0 bases from J, the junction contained 5 bases not matched to a gene. CDR3 sequence: CASSQEFGQDSYEQYF. As DNA, the CDR3 is TGTGCCAGCAGCCAAGAGTTTGGACAGGACTCCTACGAGCAGTACTTC.

The chain carries TRBV5-1 and TRBJ2-5, with a possible D match to TRBD2 (6 bases). From germline, CDR1 is SGHRS and CDR2 YFSETQ. CDR3 length equals 17 residues. The V end lost 4 bases, the J end lost 4 bases, and 23 bases lay between the germline ends. This chain's CDR3 is CASSPGTLGIVIETQYF. The CDR3 nucleotides are TGCGCCAGCAGCCCCGGGACTCTCGGGATTGTTATAGAGACCCAGTACTTC.

A few counts support this clonotype. V is TRBV18 and J is TRBJ2-7; D unresolved. Germline loops: CDR1 KGHSH, CDR2 LQKENI. V lost 0 bases to trimming and J lost 8 bases, with 11 bases between them. This CDR3 has 13 amino acids. In DNA, the CDR3 is TGTGCCAGCTCACCACCGAAACTGTTCCAGCAGTACTTC. Translated: CASSPPKLFQQYF.

This chain links TRBV18 with TRBJ1-1, with D unresolved. In germline, CDR1 is KGHSH, CDR2 LQKENI. V was cut by 2 bases and J by 1 base, with 14 bases left in between. This CDR3 has 16 residues. The DNA of the CDR3 is TGTGCCAGCTCACCAGCTTCTGGGCAGTCGAACACTGAAGCTTTCTTT. This sequence encodes CASSPASGQSNTEAFF. Variable domain in full (rest from reference TRBV18 and TRBJ1-1): NAGVMQNPRHLVRRRGQEARLRCSPMKGHSHVYWYRQLPEEGLKFMVYLQKENIIDESGMPKERFSAEFPKEGPSILRIQQVVRGDSAAYFCASSPASGQSNTEAFFGQGTRLTVV.

There are many counts of this clonotype. CDR3 bases: TGCAGTGCTAGCGATGAAAAACTGTTTTTT. Its protein is CSASDEKLFF. The rearrangement uses TRBV20-1 and TRBJ1-4; D is undetermined. This CDR3 contains 10 residues. CDR1 and CDR2 (germline): DFQATT, SNEGSKA (reference sequence). Trimming removed 3 bases from V and 6 bases from J, with 2 bases in between.

CDR3 amino acids: CAWRLQAYEQYF. DNA for the CDR3: TGTGCCTGGAGGCTGCAGGCCTACGAGCAGTACTTC. The chain recombines TRBV30 with TRBJ2-7; D remains ambiguous. CDR3 size: 12 residues. V shed 3 bases and J shed 2 bases, with 8 bases lying between them. CDR1 and CDR2 (germline): GTSNPN, SVGIG (reference sequence).

This clonotype was detected only a few times. V is TRBV2 and J is TRBJ2-2; D uncertain. V lost 6 bases and J 5 bases, leaving 22 bases between the germline ends. Germline CDR1 reads SNHLY; CDR2 reads FYNNEI. This CDR3 spans 17 amino acids. DNA for the CDR3: TGTGCCAGCAGCGACGAGAATTCTAGTCGGCTGACCGGGGAGCTGTTTTTT. Translating gives CASSDENSSRLTGELFF.

DNA of the CDR3: TGTGCCACCAGCAGACTGGGGATTGCCGATGGCTACACCTTC. Translated, it gives CATSRLGIADGYTF. The chain combines TRBV15 with TRBJ1-2, with unresolved D. Germline V gives CDR1 LNHNV, CDR2 YYDKDF (reference sequence). There are 14 residues in the CDR3. V shed 2 bases and J shed 6 bases, with 13 bases lying between them.

This clonotype was found many times. The chain joins TRBV7-8 to TRBJ1-5; the D gene is possibly TRBD1 (6 bases). CDR3 length: 16 amino acids. V was trimmed by 3 bases and J by 5 bases, leaving 17 bases between them. CDR1 SGHVS and CDR2 FQNEAQ come from the germline V gene. The CDR3 DNA reads as TGTGCCAGCAGCTTCAGTAACTTGGCAGGGGATCAGCCCCAGCATTTT. Translation: CASSFSNLAGDQPQHF.

This clonotype has only a few counts. DNA for the CDR3: TGCAGCGTTGAGGGACTAGCGGGACTGTTCCTCTTTCCCAAGAAAGAGACCCAGTACTTC. Translation: CSVEGLAGLFLFPKKETQYF. V gene TRBV29-1 combines with J gene TRBJ2-5, with 13 bases that match TRBD2. Germline V gives CDR1 SQVTM, CDR2 ANQGSEA. CDR3 size: 20 residues. V trimming: 3 bases; J trimming: 3 bases; junction bases outside the gene matches: 19.

This clonotype appeared many times. The chain's CDR3 is CASSVGTTYEQYF. CDR3 nucleotides: TGTGCCAGCAGCGTAGGGACCACCTACGAGCAGTACTTC. The chain is built from TRBV9 and TRBJ2-7; D is undetermined. V shed 0 bases and J shed 2 bases, with 6 bases lying between them. The CDR3 length is 13 residues. Germline V gene lookup returns CDR1 SGDLS and CDR2 YYNGEE.

The rearrangement links TRBV14 to TRBJ2-3, with 7 nucleotides matching TRBD2. This CDR3 contains 15 residues. In germline, CDR1 is SGHDN, CDR2 FVKESK. Germline trimming cut 4 bases from V and 4 bases from J; bases unmatched to any gene: 8. The CDR3 loop is CASSLGGAGADTQYF. The CDR3 nucleotides are TGTGCCAGCAGCCTCGGTGGGGCGGGAGCAGATACGCAGTATTTT.

This clonotype showed up just a few times. The gene calls are TRBV30 and TRBJ1-2; TRBD1 is a possible D gene (5 bases). Germline lookup yields CDR1 GTSNPN and CDR2 SVGIG (reference sequence). Trimming took 0 bases from V and 5 from J, leaving 10 bases between them. The CDR3 is 13 amino acids. The CDR3 reads CAWSVGHEYGYTF. CDR3 nucleotides: TGTGCCTGGAGTGTAGGACATGAATATGGCTACACCTTC.

The table lists this clonotype with many counts. The CDR3 coding sequence is TGTGCCAGCAGCCCCTCGACCCCGTACGAGCAGTACTTC. It encodes CASSPSTPYEQYF. The chain has TRBV6-1 and TRBJ2-7; D unclear. Germline CDR1 and CDR2: MNHNS and SASEGT. Deletions cut 6 bases from V and 4 bases from J, with 13 bases between. This CDR3 spans 13 amino acids.

This clonotype was recorded many times. V and J are TRBV11-2 and TRBJ2-1, with D perhaps TRBD2 (6 bases). CDR1 is SGHAT and CDR2 is FQNNGV in the germline V gene. The CDR3 sequence is 13 residues long. The germline V and J ends were trimmed by 5 bases and 9 bases, with 14 bases remaining between them. The CDR3 sequence is CASSHGSVGEQFF. For the CDR3, the DNA is TGTGCCAGCAGCCACGGGAGCGTTGGTGAGCAGTTCTTC.

The table lists this clonotype with a few counts. The J gene is TRBJ2-7, the V gene TRBV30, with D hard to call. The length of the CDR3 is 15 residues. The germline CDR1 and CDR2 sequences are GTSNPN and SVGIG (reference sequence). V lost 1 base, J lost 0 bases, and 13 bases lay in between. The CDR3 is CAWSDRWGLSYEQYF. DNA of the CDR3: TGTGCCTGGAGTGATAGGTGGGGTCTCTCCTACGAGCAGTACTTC.

In its sample, this clonotype was seen many times. The chain joins TRBV28 to TRBJ2-5; perhaps TRBD2 as D (6 bases). Germline V CDR1 and CDR2: MDHEN, SYDVKM. The CDR3 is 14 amino acids. The V end was cut by 6 bases, the J end by 5 bases, with 16 bases between. The DNA for the CDR3 is TGTGCCAGCAGCCAACTAGCCGCAGGGGAGACCCAGTACTTC. Translated, it gives CASSQLAAGETQYF.

Only a few counts were recorded for this clonotype. CDR3 residues: CASSEGGYSTDTQYF. For the CDR3, the DNA is TGTGCCAGCAGTGAAGGGGGGTATAGCACAGATACGCAGTATTTT. The chain recombines TRBV25-1 with TRBJ2-3; weak D call: TRBD2 (6 bases). The ends were cut back, 2 bases at V and 0 bases at J, with 9 bases in the middle. Germline CDR1 and CDR2: MGHDK and SYGVNS. The CDR3 loop spans 15 amino acids.

A remark on this clonotype: A much larger clonotype is one base distant, so this may be a read error. The chain uses TRBV25-1 and TRBJ2-5, with D perhaps assigned TRBD1 or TRBD2 (5 bases each). The CDR3 loop spans 17 amino acids. Trimming took off 6 bases at V and 5 bases at J, with 25 bases between the two ends. CDR1 MGHDK and CDR2 SYGVNS come from the germline V gene. The CDR3, as DNA: TGTGCCAGCAGCGCTGACTCAGGGAGCCCCTTATGGGAGACCCAGTACTTC. Translated, it gives CASSADSGSPLWETQYF.

This clonotype was seen a few times. The CDR3 DNA sequence: TGTGCCAGCAGTTTGCAGGGGGCTAAGAACACCGGGGAGCTGTTTTTT. It is translated as CASSLQGAKNTGELFF. V gene TRBV27 combines with J gene TRBJ2-2; 8 bases are a match to TRBD1. Trimming took 3 bases from V and 1 from J; bases not matched to a gene: 4. CDR1 and CDR2 from the germline V gene are MNHEY and SMNVEV (reference sequence). The CDR3 runs 16 residues.

The chain combines TRBV10-3 with TRBJ2-7; 7 bases fit TRBD2. The CDR3 totals 16 residues. Germline loops: CDR1 ENHRY, CDR2 SYGVKD. J gave up 6 bases and V 3 bases, and 14 bases lay outside the gene matches. For the CDR3, the DNA is TGTGCCATCAGTGAAAATTCGGGACTAACCCTTGGCGAGCAGTACTTC. Protein sequence: CAISENSGLTLGEQYF.

The rearrangement links TRBV27 to TRBJ2-7; 9 nucleotides line up with TRBD1. CDR1 and CDR2 from the germline V gene are MNHEY and SMNVEV (reference sequence). V lost 7 bases, J lost 0 bases, and 10 bases stayed unmatched. The CDR3 runs 16 residues. The CDR3 region has the DNA TGTGCCAGCACCGATACCGGGACAGGGAGCTCCTACGAGCAGTACTTC. Protein sequence: CASTDTGTGSSYEQYF.

The chain links TRBV5-1 to TRBJ1-2, with 8 nucleotides matching TRBD1. The CDR3 has 14 amino acids. V lost 4 bases, J lost 6 bases, and 8 bases stayed unmatched. Per the germline V gene, CDR1 is SGHRS and CDR2 is YFSETQ. The CDR3: CASSPPGTGDGYTF. The CDR3 DNA reads as TGCGCCAGCAGCCCCCCCGGGACAGGTGATGGCTACACCTTC.

Note on this clonotype: In this CDR3 the conserved last residue, phenylalanine or tryptophan, is missing, so a read error is likely. This chain links TRBV12-3 or TRBV12-4 with TRBJ1-3; D is undetermined. Trimming left V 5 bases short and J 2 bases short, with 4 bases between. The CDR3 has 12 residues. The CDR3 region is CASSDTGNTIYS. Written as DNA, the CDR3 is TGTGCCAGCAGTGACACTGGAAACACCATATATTCT.

The table lists this clonotype with many counts. The V and J genes are TRBV28 and TRBJ1-4; 8 positions match TRBD1. The junction had 8 bases not matched to a gene; V was cut back by 7 bases and J by 4 bases. The CDR3 extends over 15 amino acids. Looked up from germline, CDR1 is MDHEN and CDR2 is SYDVKM. The CDR3 nucleotides read TGTGCCAGCACATCCGGGACAGGCATTAATGAAAAACTGTTTTTT. Its translation is CASTSGTGINEKLFF.